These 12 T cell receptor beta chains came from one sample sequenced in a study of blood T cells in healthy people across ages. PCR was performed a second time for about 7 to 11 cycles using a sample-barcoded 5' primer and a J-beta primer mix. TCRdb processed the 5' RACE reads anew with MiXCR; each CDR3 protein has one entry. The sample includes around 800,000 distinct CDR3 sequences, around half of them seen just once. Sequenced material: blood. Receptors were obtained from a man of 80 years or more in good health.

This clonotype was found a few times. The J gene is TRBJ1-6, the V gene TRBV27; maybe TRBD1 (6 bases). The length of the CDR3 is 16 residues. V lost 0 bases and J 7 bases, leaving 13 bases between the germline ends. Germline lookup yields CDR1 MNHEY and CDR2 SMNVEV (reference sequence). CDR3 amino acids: CASSLSWGQGNSPLHF. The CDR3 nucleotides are TGTGCCAGCAGTTTATCGTGGGGACAAGGGAATTCACCCCTCCACTTT.

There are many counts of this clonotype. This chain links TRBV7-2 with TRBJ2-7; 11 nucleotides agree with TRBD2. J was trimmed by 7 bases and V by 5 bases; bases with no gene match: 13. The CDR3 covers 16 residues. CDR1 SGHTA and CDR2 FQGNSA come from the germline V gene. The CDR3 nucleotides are TGTGCCAGCAGCACCCGGGTAGCGGGAGGGGTTGGAGAGCAGTACTTC. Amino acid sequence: CASSTRVAGGVGEQYF.

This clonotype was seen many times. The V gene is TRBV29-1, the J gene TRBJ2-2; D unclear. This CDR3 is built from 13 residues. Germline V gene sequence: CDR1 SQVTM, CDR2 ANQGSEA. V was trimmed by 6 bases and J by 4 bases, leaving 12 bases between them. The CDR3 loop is CSVARVGTGELFF. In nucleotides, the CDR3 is TGCAGCGTGGCAAGAGTGGGCACCGGGGAGCTGTTTTTT.

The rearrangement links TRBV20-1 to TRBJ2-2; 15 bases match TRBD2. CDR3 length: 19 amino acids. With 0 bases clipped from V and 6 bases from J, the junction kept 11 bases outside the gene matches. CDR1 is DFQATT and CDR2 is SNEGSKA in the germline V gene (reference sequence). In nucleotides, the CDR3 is TGCAGTGCTAGAGATCCAGGACTAGCGGGAGGGCCGGGATCCGGGGAGCTGTTTTTT. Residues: CSARDPGLAGGPGSGELFF.

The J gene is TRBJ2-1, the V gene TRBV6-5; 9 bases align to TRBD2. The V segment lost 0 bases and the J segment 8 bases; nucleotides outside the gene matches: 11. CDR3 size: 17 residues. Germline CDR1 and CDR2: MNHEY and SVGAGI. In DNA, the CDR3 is TGTGCCAGCAGTTACTCGGCCCCCGGGACTAGCATCGATGAGCAGTTCTTC. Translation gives CASSYSAPGTSIDEQFF.

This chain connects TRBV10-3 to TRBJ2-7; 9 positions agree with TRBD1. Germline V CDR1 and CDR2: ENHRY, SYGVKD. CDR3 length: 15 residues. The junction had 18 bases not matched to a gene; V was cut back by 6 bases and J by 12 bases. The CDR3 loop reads CAISDGTGGRETRYF. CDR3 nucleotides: TGTGCCATCAGCGACGGAACAGGGGGCAGGGAGACCCGGTACTTC.

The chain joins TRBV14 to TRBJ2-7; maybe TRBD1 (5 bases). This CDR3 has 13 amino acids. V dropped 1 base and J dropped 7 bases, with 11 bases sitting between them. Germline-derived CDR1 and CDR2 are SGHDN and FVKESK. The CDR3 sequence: CASSQGLPGEQYF. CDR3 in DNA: TGTGCCAGCAGCCAAGGGCTGCCAGGGGAGCAGTACTTC.

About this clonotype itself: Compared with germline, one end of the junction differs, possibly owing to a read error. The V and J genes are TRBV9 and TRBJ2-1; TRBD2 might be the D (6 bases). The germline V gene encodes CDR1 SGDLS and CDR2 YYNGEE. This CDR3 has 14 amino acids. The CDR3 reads CARSVDRRDGEQFF. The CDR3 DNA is TGTGCCAGAAGCGTAGATCGGCGGGACGGTGAGCAGTTCTTC.

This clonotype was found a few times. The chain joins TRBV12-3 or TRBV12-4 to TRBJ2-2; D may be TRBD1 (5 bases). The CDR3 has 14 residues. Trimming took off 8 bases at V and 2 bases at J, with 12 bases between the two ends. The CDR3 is CASGRQLNTGELFF. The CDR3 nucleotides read TGTGCCAGCGGCCGACAGCTTAACACCGGGGAGCTGTTTTTT.

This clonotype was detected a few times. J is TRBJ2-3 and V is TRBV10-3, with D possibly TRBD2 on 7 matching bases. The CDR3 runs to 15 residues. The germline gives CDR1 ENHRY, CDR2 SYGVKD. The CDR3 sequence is CAASAGRGSTDTQYF. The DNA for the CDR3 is TGTGCTGCATCAGCTGGGAGGGGGAGCACAGATACGCAGTATTTT.

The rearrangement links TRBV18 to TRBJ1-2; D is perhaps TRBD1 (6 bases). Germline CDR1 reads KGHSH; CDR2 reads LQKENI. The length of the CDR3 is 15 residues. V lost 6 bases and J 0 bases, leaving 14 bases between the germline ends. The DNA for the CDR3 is TGTGCCAGCTCCCCGGGACACCAAGCTAACTATGGCTACACCTTC. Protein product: CASSPGHQANYGYTF.

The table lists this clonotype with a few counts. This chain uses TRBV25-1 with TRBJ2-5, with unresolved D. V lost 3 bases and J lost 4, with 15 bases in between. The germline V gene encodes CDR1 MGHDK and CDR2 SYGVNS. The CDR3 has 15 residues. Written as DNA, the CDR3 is TGTGCCAGCAGTGATTTTAGAGGCAGCGCAGAGACCCAGTACTTC. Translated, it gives CASSDFRGSAETQYF.